A selection of T cell receptor beta chains follows, all from one sample in a study of memory CD4+ T cells and cytomegalovirus serostatus. The assay was immunoSEQ multiplex PCR, and TCRdb's table has in-frame clones only and misses some. The data hold over 60,000 clones, with approximately 78% observed a single time. The sequencing input was memory CD4+ T cells from blood. The receptor set was obtained from an adult in good health and CMV-seronegative. Each CDR3 is given with its conserved first and last residue. Fields, in order: D gene, clone size, J gene, V gene, CDR3 DNA, CDR3 protein. A D gene is named only where the DNA matches it firmly. Rows may omit the clone size; those that give it use once, few, many or a size class.

TRBD1	.	TRBJ2-1	TRBV19	TGTGCCAGTACCCTGGACAGGGCGTACAATGAGCAGTTCTTC	CASTLDRAYNEQFF
.	.	TRBJ1-5	TRBV27	TGTGCCAGCAGGCAGGGAGCCCAGCCCCAGCATTTT	CASRQGAQPQHF
.	.	TRBJ2-5	TRBV7-2	TGTGCCAGCAGCCCTAGGGGGAGGGGGGAGACCCAGTACTTC	CASSPRGRGETQYF
TRBD2	.	TRBJ2-1	TRBV2	TGTGCCAGCAGGCACTTTGAGGCGGGGGGCGACAATGAGCAGTTCTTC	CASRHFEAGGDNEQFF
.	.	TRBJ2-5	TRBV5-1	TGCGCCAGCAGCTTGGCAGGCCGAGAGACCCAGTACTTC	CASSLAGRETQYF
TRBD1	.	TRBJ2-3	TRBV28	TGTGCCAGCAGTTTTTGGACAGGGGGGAACACAGATACGCAGTATTTT	CASSFWTGGNTDTQYF
TRBD1	.	TRBJ1-3	TRBV11-2	TGTGCCAGCTCCGACCGGGACAGTGGAAACACCATATATTTT	CASSDRDSGNTIYF
.	.	TRBJ1-1	TRBV29-1	TGCAGCGTTGTGGGGGGCGCTGGGTCTGAAGCTTTCTTT	CSVVGGAGSEAFF
.	once	TRBJ1-5	TRBV6-5	TGTGCCAGCAGCCTACACGCTAATCAGCCCCAGCATTTT	CASSLHANQPQHF
TRBD2	medium-sized	TRBJ2-7	TRBV5-1	TGCGCCAGCAGCGGCGGGACTAGCGGGTACGAGCAGTACTTC	CASSGGTSGYEQYF
.	.	TRBJ2-2	TRBV27	TGTGCCAGCACGGCGGCCGCGAACACCGGGGAGCTGTTTTTT	CASTAAANTGELFF
.	.	TRBJ1-2	TRBV11-2	TGTGCCAGCAGCTTACGGGGTGGAGCAGACAACTATGGCTACACCTTC	CASSLRGGADNYGYTF
.	.	TRBJ1-3	TRBV9	TGTGCCAGCAGCTCCGGCAATGGAAACACCATATATTTT	CASSSGNGNTIYF
.	.	TRBJ2-7	TRBV21-1	TGTGCCAGCAGCATGGGCACTCCGGGACAGGGTCCCTACGAGCAGTACTTC	CASSMGTPGQGPYEQYF
TRBD2	.	TRBJ2-6	TRBV7-3	TGTGCCAGCAGCACATCGGGGGGTGCTGGGGCCAACGTCCTGACTTTC	CASSTSGGAGANVLTF
.	few	TRBJ1-6	TRBV6-5	TGTGCCAGCAGTTACTCTCCAGGACTTCGGGATTCACCCCTCCACTTT	CASSYSPGLRDSPLHF
TRBD1	.	TRBJ2-7	TRBV6-5	TGTGCCAGCAGTTACCAACCGCGGACAGGGGTCGAGCAGTACTTC	CASSYQPRTGVEQYF
TRBD1	.	TRBJ1-1	TRBV10-3	TGTGCCACCGGGGACAGGGAATTCTCCGCCGCCCTGAACACTGAAGCTTTCTTT	CATGDREFSAALNTEAFF
TRBD1	.	TRBJ1-2	TRBV28	TGTGCCAGCAGTTCCCGGACAGGGCCTAACTATGGCTACACCTTC	CASSSRTGPNYGYTF
.	.	TRBJ2-3	TRBV29-1	TGCAGCCATAGAGGACAGCCCGACCGCACAGATACGCAGTATTTT	CSHRGQPDRTDTQYF
TRBD2	.	TRBJ2-3	TRBV7-3	TGTGCCAGCAGCCGAAACCCGGGACTAGCGGAAGATACGCAGTATTTT	CASSRNPGLAEDTQYF
.	.	TRBJ1-4	TRBV7-8	TGTGCCAGCAGCTTAGTTAGATCCGCAACTAATGAAAAACTGTTTTTT	CASSLVRSATNEKLFF
TRBD1	.	TRBJ2-4	TRBV4-1	TGCGCCAGCAGCCTCGGACAGGGTGTACAGGTAGCCAAAAACATTCAGTACTTC	CASSLGQGVQVAKNIQYF
TRBD1	.	TRBJ2-2	TRBV19	TGTGCCAGTAGTAAACCGGGGACAGACACCGGGGAGCTGTTTTTT	CASSKPGTDTGELFF
TRBD1	.	TRBJ1-2	TRBV18	TGTGCCAGCTCACCAGGGACAGGGGAGAACTATGGCTACACCTTC	CASSPGTGENYGYTF
.	medium-sized	TRBJ2-3	TRBV2	TGTGCCAGCAGTGAAGGACAGCGGTATTCAGATACGCAGTATTTT	CASSEGQRYSDTQYF
TRBD1	medium-sized	TRBJ1-1	TRBV27	TGTGCCAGCAGTTGGACAGGGGACACTGAAGCTTTCTTT	CASSWTGDTEAFF
.	.	TRBJ2-3	TRBV5-1	TGCGCCAGCAGCTCCCCGGACAGCCAACGAATTGAGAAGTATTTT	CASSSPDSQRIEKYF
.	.	TRBJ2-1	TRBV5-4	TGTGCCAGCAGCCCCGCCGGCGGTACTTACAATGAGCAGTTCTTC	CASSPAGGTYNEQFF
TRBD2	few	TRBJ2-3	TRBV6-1	TGTGCCAGCAGTGAACGATACGGGGGGATTACAGATACGCAGTATTTT	CASSERYGGITDTQYF
TRBD1	.	TRBJ1-2	TRBV19	TGTGCCAGTAGTATAAGTGCCCCGGGACAGGGTGGCTATGGCTACACCTTC	CASSISAPGQGGYGYTF
TRBD2	.	TRBJ2-1	TRBV7-6	TGTGCCAGCAGCACCCACAGCGGGAGGGCCGTCAATGAGCAGTTCTTC	CASSTHSGRAVNEQFF
TRBD2	.	TRBJ2-1	TRBV5-4	TGTGCCAGCAGCCGGAAGACTAGCGGGAACGCTGAGCAGTTCTTC	CASSRKTSGNAEQFF
.	.	TRBJ1-6	TRBV10-2	TGCGCCAGCAGTGGACAAGATAATTCACCCCTCCACTTT	CASSGQDNSPLHF
TRBD2	.	TRBJ2-2	TRBV27	TGTGCCAGCAGTTTTCGTAGCGGGAGGGCAGGGGGCGGGGAGCTGTTTTTT	CASSFRSGRAGGGELFF
TRBD2	.	TRBJ2-7	TRBV7-2	TGTGCCAGCAGCTTAGGGACTAGCGGGGGGAGAGAGCAGTACTTC	CASSLGTSGGREQYF
.	.	TRBJ2-1	TRBV5-6	TGTGCCAGCAGCTTTTACAACGAGCAGTTCTTC	CASSFYNEQFF
.	.	TRBJ2-3	TRBV2	TGTGCCAGCAGCGGTATCCCGGGACTTAGCGTGACAGATACGCAGTATTTT	CASSGIPGLSVTDTQYF
.	few	TRBJ1-6	TRBV6-1	TGTGCCAGCAGTGAAGGGGGCGATAATTCACCCCTCCACTTT	CASSEGGDNSPLHF
TRBD2	.	TRBJ2-7	TRBV19	TGTGCCAGTGGGGGGGGAAAAAACGAGCAGTACTTC	CASGGGKNEQYF
.	.	TRBJ1-1	TRBV19	TGTGCCAGTAGTATGTCCCAGGGGACTGAAGCTTTCTTT	CASSMSQGTEAFF
TRBD2	.	TRBJ2-5	TRBV6-6	TGTGCCAGCAGTTACCGCCGGGGGGGCGATCTTGCGACCCAGTACTTC	CASSYRRGGDLATQYF
TRBD1	medium-sized	TRBJ1-2	TRBV5-6	TGTGCCAGCAGCTCCTGGACAGGGGGGAACTATGGCTACACCTTC	CASSSWTGGNYGYTF
.	.	TRBJ2-3	TRBV10-1	TGCGCCAGCAGTGAGTCGTCCCGACCGGGCACAGATACGCAGTATTTT	CASSESSRPGTDTQYF
.	.	TRBJ2-2	TRBV30	TGTGCCTGGAGTGTAAGGAGACTTCCGAACACCGGGGAGCTGTTTTTT	CAWSVRRLPNTGELFF
TRBD1	.	TRBJ2-5	TRBV4-1	TGCGCCAGCAGCCACCCTAGACAGGGATTCGGGGAGACCCAGTACTTC	CASSHPRQGFGETQYF
.	.	TRBJ1-3	TRBV7-6	TGTGCCAGCAGCTTAGCGGGGTCGTTCGGAAACACCATATATTTT	CASSLAGSFGNTIYF
.	few	TRBJ1-5	TRBV5-1	TGCGCCAGCAGCTTGGCATCAGGACAGCCCCAGCATTTT	CASSLASGQPQHF
.	.	TRBJ1-1	TRBV19	TGTGCCAGTAGTGCCCCCGGGTGGCTCACTGAAGCTTTCTTT	CASSAPGWLTEAFF
.	.	TRBJ2-3	TRBV11-1	TGTGCCAGCAGCTCGACCGCCCCGGCAGATACGCAGTATTTT	CASSSTAPADTQYF
.	.	TRBJ2-1	TRBV10-1	TGCGTAGAAAGTGGGAGCAGGGTGAATGAGCAGTTCTTC	CVESGSRVNEQFF